A selection of T cell receptor beta chains follows, all from one sample in a study of blood T cells in healthy people across ages. TCRdb ran MiXCR on the 5' RACE reads and lists one entry per CDR3 protein. The data contain about 510,000 distinct CDR3 sequences, approximately 26% of them singletons. These data are also associated with another study on T cells of mothers and their children.

The material sequenced was blood. The receptors were gathered from a boy under 10 years old in good health. CDR3s include the opening cysteine and the closing phenylalanine or tryptophan. A D gene is named only where the DNA matches it firmly. Part of the rows lack a size; the others show once, few, many or a class for expanded clones.

clone_size	j_call	d_call	v_call	cdr3_nt	cdr3_aa
-	TRBJ2-5	TRBD2	TRBV12-3/TRBV12-4	TGTGCCAGCAGTTTTAGCGCTAGCGGTCCTGAGACCCAGTACTTC	CASSFSASGPETQYF
once	TRBJ2-1	-	TRBV15	TGTGCCACCAGCAGAGTCACGCGCAATGAGCAGTTCTTC	CATSRVTRNEQFF
many	TRBJ2-1	TRBD2	TRBV18	TGTGCCAGCTCAACCACTCCCCTAGCGGGAGTCTCCTACAATGAGCAGTTCTTC	CASSTTPLAGVSYNEQFF
-	TRBJ2-4	-	TRBV18	TGTGCCAGCTCTCTATATGAAGGGACCAAAAACATTCAGTACTTC	CASSLYEGTKNIQYF
-	TRBJ2-1	TRBD2	TRBV29-1	TGCAGCGATAAGACTAGCCACAATGAGCAGTTCTTC	CSDKTSHNEQFF
few	TRBJ2-4	-	TRBV6-1	TGTGCCAGCAGTGAGGCAGGGCTTGGTAACATCCAGTACTTC	CASSEAGLGNIQYF
-	TRBJ2-2	-	TRBV7-6	TGTGCCAGCAGCGCTACCCGGGACTTGATTGGTCGGAGCACCGGGGAGCTGTTTTTT	CASSATRDLIGRSTGELFF
-	TRBJ2-7	-	TRBV29-1	TGCAGCGTTGAAAATCGGCCGGGGACTGGGTCCTACGAGCAGTACTTC	CSVENRPGTGSYEQYF
-	TRBJ1-1	-	TRBV7-2	TGTGCCAGCAGCAGTTCAGGCTCGGGCACTGAAGCTTTCTTT	CASSSSGSGTEAFF
few	TRBJ2-1	TRBD2	TRBV27	TGTGCCAGCAGTTTGGGACTAGATTTTGAGCAGTTCTTC	CASSLGLDFEQFF
-	TRBJ2-1	-	TRBV7-3	TGTGCCAGCAGCTTATTCCGTTTAGGGGAGCAGTTCTTC	CASSLFRLGEQFF
-	TRBJ2-7	TRBD2	TRBV30	TGTGCCGCCCTGCGGGGGGGCGCTTACGAGCAGTACTTC	CAALRGGAYEQYF
few	TRBJ2-1	TRBD2	TRBV3-1	TGTGCCAGCAGCCAAGGTGGACTAGATGGCAATGAGCAGTTCTTC	CASSQGGLDGNEQFF
few	TRBJ2-7	-	TRBV28	TGTGCCAGCAGTTTGTTGGGCATAACCTACGAGCAGTACTTC	CASSLLGITYEQYF
-	TRBJ2-5	TRBD1	TRBV10-1	TGCGCCGCCACAGGGGTTGGGAAAGAGACCCAGTACTTC	CAATGVGKETQYF
-	TRBJ1-2	TRBD1	TRBV29-1	TGCAGCGTTGTTTACCAGGGGGGGGACTATGGCTACACCTTC	CSVVYQGGDYGYTF
-	TRBJ2-5	-	TRBV7-2	TGTGCCAGCAGCACAGGACCTTTCCAAGGGACCCAGTACTTC	CASSTGPFQGTQYF
-	TRBJ2-3	TRBD2	TRBV28	TGTGCCAGCAGTAATTCCGGAACCTTCGGACTAGCGGACCTTGGCACAGATACGCAGTATTTT	CASSNSGTFGLADLGTDTQYF
few	TRBJ2-4	-	TRBV12-3/TRBV12-4	TGTGCCAGCAGTTTGGTCCCAGAGGGAGTAGCCAAAAACATTCAGTACTTC	CASSLVPEGVAKNIQYF
-	TRBJ1-2	TRBD1	TRBV12-3/TRBV12-4	TGTGCCAGCAGTTTGGTGGGACAGGGGGCTTATGGCTACACCTTC	CASSLVGQGAYGYTF
-	TRBJ2-1	TRBD2	TRBV6-1	TGTGCCAGCAGTCCCCGGGGACTAGCGGGGGGGCGGGAGCAGTTCTTC	CASSPRGLAGGREQFF
-	TRBJ1-5	TRBD1	TRBV10-3	TGTGCCATCAGTAAGGGGACAGGGGGCAATCAGCCCCAGCATTTT	CAISKGTGGNQPQHF
-	TRBJ1-2	-	TRBV30	TGTGCCTGGAGTGTACAGGAGGAATACTATGGCTACACCTTC	CAWSVQEEYYGYTF
-	TRBJ2-3	TRBD2	TRBV12-3/TRBV12-4	TGTGCCAGCAGTTACGGACTAGCGGCCTTCGCTACGCAGTATTTT	CASSYGLAAFATQYF
-	TRBJ2-7	-	TRBV3-1	TGTGCCAGCAGTGATGGAGCGGTTTACGAGCAGTACTTC	CASSDGAVYEQYF
-	TRBJ2-7	TRBD2	TRBV20-1	TGCAGTGCTAGACCCGGGGTAGCGGGGGGTGTTTACGAGCAGTACTTC	CSARPGVAGGVYEQYF